This T cell receptor beta chain was captured in a study of T cell repertoires in aging, cancer and after chemotherapy. Study-wide background: Paired samples before and after chemotherapy came from chronic lymphocytic leukemia patients on fludarabine- or bendamustine-based regimens. Roughly 10 million TCR reads made up the full dataset. Broader study findings: Loss of evenness, beyond lost richness, contributed to age-related TCR diversity decline in cancer patients.

As concerns this clonotype: What it binds is not known.

Trimming cost V 2 bases and J 5 bases, with 9 bases left between them. Looked up from germline, CDR1 is MNHEY and CDR2 is SMNVEV (reference sequence). The CDR3 has 13 amino acids. Rearranged V-D-J TRB sequences were amplified with a mixed TRB-A/B primer pool. TCRdb redid the calling of the multiplex PCR reads with MiXCR, one entry per CDR3 protein. This sample yields about 6,600 distinct CDR3 sequences, of which roughly 29% are seen a single time; roughly 65% belongs to the top ten. TCR beta rearrangements were amplified from peripheral blood genomic DNA. The V gene is TRBV27, the J gene TRBJ1-2; D is uncertain. The specimen sequenced was blood. This clonotype was sampled from a human donor with a blood cancer. The donor label of this sample is uncertain. The DNA for the CDR3 is TGTGCCAGCAGTTTAAGTCCTCTTTATGGCTACACCTTC. The encoded protein is CASSLSPLYGYTF.